This T cell receptor (beta chain) was sequenced during a study of siplizumab effects on memory and regulatory T cells. Germline V gene data show CDR1 as SQVTM and CDR2 as ANQGSEA. V was clipped by 1 base and J by 0 bases, with 4 bases between them. The CDR3 consists of 14 residues. Comment on this clone: No antigen is known for it.

Assaying covered roughly 92,000 TCR templates per sample. Produced via immunoSEQ multiplex PCR; TCRdb's table is partial and in-frame only. Seen here are tens of thousands of clones, approximately 88% observed once, and the top ten hold over 1.5%. Study-wide findings and caveats: There was no confirmation of the suppressive function of proliferating Tregs from siplizumab cultures.

The receptor comes from a human donor in good health. This sequence joins TRBV29-1 and TRBJ2-6, with D hard to call. The sample was Tregs sorted from blood. The CDR3 DNA is TGCAGCGTTGAAGCAAGCTCTGGGGCCAACGTCCTGACTTTC. Translating gives CSVEASSGANVLTF. Using reference TRBV29-1 and TRBJ2-6 for the parts outside the CDR3, the full variable domain is SAVISQKPSRDICQRGTSLTIQCQVDSQVTMMFWYRQQPGQSLTLIATANQGSEATYESGFVIDKFPISRPNLTFSTLTVSNMSPEDSSIYLCSVEASSGANVLTFGAGSRLTVL.